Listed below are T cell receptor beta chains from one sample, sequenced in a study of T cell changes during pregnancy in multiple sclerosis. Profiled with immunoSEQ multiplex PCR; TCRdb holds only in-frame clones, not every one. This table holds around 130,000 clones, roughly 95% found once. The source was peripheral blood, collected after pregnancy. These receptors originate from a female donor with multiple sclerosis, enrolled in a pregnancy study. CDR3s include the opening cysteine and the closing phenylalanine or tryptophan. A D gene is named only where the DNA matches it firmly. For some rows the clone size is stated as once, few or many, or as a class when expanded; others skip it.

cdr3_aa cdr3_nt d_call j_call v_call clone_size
CASDVRVREKLFF TGTGCCAGCGATGTCAGGGTTCGGGAAAAACTGTTTTTT . TRBJ1-4 TRBV6-7 once
CASSLGTGGNNEQYF TGCGCCAGCAGCTTGGGAACGGGAGGAAACAACGAGCAGTACTTC TRBD2 TRBJ2-7 TRBV5-1 .
CASTYGGRAQETQYF TGTGCCAGCACCTATGGGGGCAGGGCCCAAGAGACCCAGTACTTC . TRBJ2-5 TRBV6-1 .
CASSPIQVSLFGELFF TGTGCCAGCAGCCCTATTCAGGTCAGCTTATTCGGGGAGCTGTTTTTT . TRBJ2-2 TRBV9 .
CSVTQGRTDTQYF TGCAGCGTTACGCAGGGGAGAACAGATACGCAGTATTTT . TRBJ2-3 TRBV29-1 .
CASSLNTGTDTQYF TGTGCCAGCAGTTTAAATACAGGCACAGATACGCAGTATTTT . TRBJ2-3 TRBV27 .
CASSPGLGTQYF TGTGCCAGCAGCCCGGGACTTGGTACGCAGTATTTT . TRBJ2-3 TRBV27 .
CASSWASGMERIYEQYF TGCGCCAGCAGCTGGGCGAGCGGGATGGAAAGGATCTACGAGCAGTACTTC TRBD2 TRBJ2-7 TRBV5-1 .
CASSIIATSGRYSYEQYF TGTGCCAGTAGTATTATAGCAACTAGCGGGAGGTATTCCTACGAGCAGTACTTC TRBD2 TRBJ2-7 TRBV19 .
CASSLVPSRGETQYF TGTGCCAGCAGCTTGGTCCCTTCCCGGGGGGAGACCCAGTACTTC . TRBJ2-5 TRBV5-6 .
CASSIDRGGETQYF TGTGCCAGTAGTATCGACAGGGGCGGCGAGACCCAGTACTTC TRBD1 TRBJ2-5 TRBV19 .
CASSEWGQGQGEQFF TGTGCCAGCAGTGAATGGGGACAGGGACAGGGTGAGCAGTTCTTC TRBD1 TRBJ2-1 TRBV2 .
CATTGASGGKHEQYF TGTGCCACTACCGGGGCTAGCGGGGGGAAGCACGAGCAGTACTTC TRBD2 TRBJ2-7 TRBV27 .
CASSLDFGRIQRTEAFF TGTGCCAGCAGCTTGGACTTTGGGAGGATCCAGCGCACTGAAGCTTTCTTT . TRBJ1-1 TRBV5-8 few
CATLKGGGNEQFF TGTGCCACTCTAAAAGGCGGAGGCAATGAGCAGTTCTTC . TRBJ2-1 TRBV10-3 .
CASSHLIGVDYGYTF TGTGCCAGCAGCCACCTAATAGGGGTTGACTATGGCTACACCTTC . TRBJ1-2 TRBV14 .
CASSLGVGGNTIYF TGTGCCAGCAGCTTAGGCGTGGGGGGGAACACCATATATTTT . TRBJ1-3 TRBV7-2 .
CASSRGLNTEAFF TGTGCCAGCAGCCGGGGGCTGAACACTGAAGCTTTCTTT . TRBJ1-1 TRBV14 few
CASSLAPLRDNYGYTF TGTGCCAGCAGCTTAGCCCCATTACGCGATAACTATGGCTACACCTTC . TRBJ1-2 TRBV7-8 .
CASSRSGTGVYEQYF TGCGCCAGCAGCAGATCCGGGACAGGAGTCTACGAGCAGTACTTC TRBD1 TRBJ2-7 TRBV5-1 .
CASSLRFPGELFF TGTGCCAGCAGTTTACGCTTCCCAGGTGAACTGTTTTTT . TRBJ1-4 TRBV28 .
CASSLGGTLLSEAFF TGCGCCAGCAGCTTGGGCGGGACTCTCCTTTCTGAAGCTTTCTTT . TRBJ1-1 TRBV5-1 once
CASSLGSSETQYF TGTGCCAGCAGCTTAGGTTCTTCAGAGACCCAGTACTTC . TRBJ2-5 TRBV7-6 .
CASSLGPSNQPQHF TGTGCCAGCAGCTTGGGGCCGAGCAATCAGCCCCAGCATTTT . TRBJ1-5 TRBV5-8 .
CASSSTGDSYEQYF TGTGCCAGCAGCTCGACAGGTGACTCCTACGAGCAGTACTTC . TRBJ2-7 TRBV21-1 .
CASRGDRRDEQYF TGTGCCAGCAGGGGGGACCGCAGAGACGAGCAGTACTTC . TRBJ2-7 TRBV19 .
CSVVGTGESTDTQYF TGCAGCGTTGTCGGGACAGGCGAAAGCACAGATACGCAGTATTTT TRBD1 TRBJ2-3 TRBV29-1 .
CASSLLRPGTGSSYNEQFF TGCGCCAGCAGCTTGCTTAGGCCCGGGACAGGGTCCTCTTACAATGAGCAGTTCTTC TRBD1 TRBJ2-1 TRBV5-1 .
CASSLEGGLAHTQYF TGCGCCAGCAGCTTGGAGGGGGGACTAGCGCATACGCAGTATTTT TRBD2 TRBJ2-3 TRBV5-1 .
CASSLLSGENIQYF TGTGCCAGCAGTTTATTGAGCGGGGAAAACATTCAGTACTTC TRBD2 TRBJ2-4 TRBV28 .
CATSSDYGQGQQPQHF TGTGCCACCAGCAGTGATTACGGACAGGGGCAACAGCCCCAGCATTTT TRBD1 TRBJ1-5 TRBV15 .
CASSFYGTSGLYEQYF TGCGCCAGCAGCTTTTACGGGACTAGCGGCCTCTACGAGCAGTACTTC TRBD2 TRBJ2-7 TRBV5-1 .
CASSLSSYEQYF TGTGCCAGCAGCCTAAGCTCCTACGAGCAGTACTTC . TRBJ2-7 TRBV7-2 .
CASSAFRVGTEAFF TGTGCCAGCAGCGCGTTCAGGGTTGGCACTGAAGCTTTCTTT . TRBJ1-1 TRBV7-9 .
CASSYSGLGLNIQYF TGTGCCAGCAGTTACTCTGGTCTGGGACTAAACATTCAGTACTTC . TRBJ2-4 TRBV6-5 once
CASSAAPSGPNEQFF TGCGCCAGCAGCGCCGCCCCTAGCGGTCCTAATGAGCAGTTCTTC TRBD2 TRBJ2-1 TRBV4-1 .
CASSQDGLAGGIDEQFF TGTGCCAGCAGCCAAGATGGGCTAGCGGGAGGTATCGATGAGCAGTTCTTC TRBD2 TRBJ2-1 TRBV4-2 .
CASSLLLRDIPRSAPSYEQYF TGTGCCAGCAGTTTACTACTACGGGACATTCCTCGCAGCGCCCCTTCCTACGAGCAGTACTTC . TRBJ2-7 TRBV28 .
CATRDRGFWGYTF TGTGCCACTCGGGACAGGGGCTTTTGGGGCTACACCTTC TRBD1 TRBJ1-2 TRBV19 .
CASSVGTSGSLYEQYF TGTGCCAGCAGCGTAGGGACTAGCGGGAGTCTCTACGAGCAGTACTTC TRBD2 TRBJ2-7 TRBV9 .